This T cell receptor beta chain was found in a study of blood T cell repertoires in COVID-19. Participants, about 18 to 100 years old, spanned fewer than 25 US areas. Sequencing used immunoSEQ multiplex PCR; TCRdb keeps in-frame clones, though not all of them. The sample has around 250,000 clones; 91% are singletons. The germline V and J ends were trimmed by 4 bases and 4 bases, with 7 bases remaining between them. The CDR3 has 12 residues. Germline-derived CDR1 and CDR2 are MDHEN and SYDVKM. This receptor was taken from a man in his forties who had been exposed to COVID-19. The sequenced material came from PBMCs or T cells enriched from blood (not recorded which). The chain employs TRBV28 and TRBJ1-2; D not certain. Here the CDR3 DNA reads TGTGCCAGCAGTTCTGAGAGCTATGGCTACACCTTC. This translates into CASSSESYGYTF.